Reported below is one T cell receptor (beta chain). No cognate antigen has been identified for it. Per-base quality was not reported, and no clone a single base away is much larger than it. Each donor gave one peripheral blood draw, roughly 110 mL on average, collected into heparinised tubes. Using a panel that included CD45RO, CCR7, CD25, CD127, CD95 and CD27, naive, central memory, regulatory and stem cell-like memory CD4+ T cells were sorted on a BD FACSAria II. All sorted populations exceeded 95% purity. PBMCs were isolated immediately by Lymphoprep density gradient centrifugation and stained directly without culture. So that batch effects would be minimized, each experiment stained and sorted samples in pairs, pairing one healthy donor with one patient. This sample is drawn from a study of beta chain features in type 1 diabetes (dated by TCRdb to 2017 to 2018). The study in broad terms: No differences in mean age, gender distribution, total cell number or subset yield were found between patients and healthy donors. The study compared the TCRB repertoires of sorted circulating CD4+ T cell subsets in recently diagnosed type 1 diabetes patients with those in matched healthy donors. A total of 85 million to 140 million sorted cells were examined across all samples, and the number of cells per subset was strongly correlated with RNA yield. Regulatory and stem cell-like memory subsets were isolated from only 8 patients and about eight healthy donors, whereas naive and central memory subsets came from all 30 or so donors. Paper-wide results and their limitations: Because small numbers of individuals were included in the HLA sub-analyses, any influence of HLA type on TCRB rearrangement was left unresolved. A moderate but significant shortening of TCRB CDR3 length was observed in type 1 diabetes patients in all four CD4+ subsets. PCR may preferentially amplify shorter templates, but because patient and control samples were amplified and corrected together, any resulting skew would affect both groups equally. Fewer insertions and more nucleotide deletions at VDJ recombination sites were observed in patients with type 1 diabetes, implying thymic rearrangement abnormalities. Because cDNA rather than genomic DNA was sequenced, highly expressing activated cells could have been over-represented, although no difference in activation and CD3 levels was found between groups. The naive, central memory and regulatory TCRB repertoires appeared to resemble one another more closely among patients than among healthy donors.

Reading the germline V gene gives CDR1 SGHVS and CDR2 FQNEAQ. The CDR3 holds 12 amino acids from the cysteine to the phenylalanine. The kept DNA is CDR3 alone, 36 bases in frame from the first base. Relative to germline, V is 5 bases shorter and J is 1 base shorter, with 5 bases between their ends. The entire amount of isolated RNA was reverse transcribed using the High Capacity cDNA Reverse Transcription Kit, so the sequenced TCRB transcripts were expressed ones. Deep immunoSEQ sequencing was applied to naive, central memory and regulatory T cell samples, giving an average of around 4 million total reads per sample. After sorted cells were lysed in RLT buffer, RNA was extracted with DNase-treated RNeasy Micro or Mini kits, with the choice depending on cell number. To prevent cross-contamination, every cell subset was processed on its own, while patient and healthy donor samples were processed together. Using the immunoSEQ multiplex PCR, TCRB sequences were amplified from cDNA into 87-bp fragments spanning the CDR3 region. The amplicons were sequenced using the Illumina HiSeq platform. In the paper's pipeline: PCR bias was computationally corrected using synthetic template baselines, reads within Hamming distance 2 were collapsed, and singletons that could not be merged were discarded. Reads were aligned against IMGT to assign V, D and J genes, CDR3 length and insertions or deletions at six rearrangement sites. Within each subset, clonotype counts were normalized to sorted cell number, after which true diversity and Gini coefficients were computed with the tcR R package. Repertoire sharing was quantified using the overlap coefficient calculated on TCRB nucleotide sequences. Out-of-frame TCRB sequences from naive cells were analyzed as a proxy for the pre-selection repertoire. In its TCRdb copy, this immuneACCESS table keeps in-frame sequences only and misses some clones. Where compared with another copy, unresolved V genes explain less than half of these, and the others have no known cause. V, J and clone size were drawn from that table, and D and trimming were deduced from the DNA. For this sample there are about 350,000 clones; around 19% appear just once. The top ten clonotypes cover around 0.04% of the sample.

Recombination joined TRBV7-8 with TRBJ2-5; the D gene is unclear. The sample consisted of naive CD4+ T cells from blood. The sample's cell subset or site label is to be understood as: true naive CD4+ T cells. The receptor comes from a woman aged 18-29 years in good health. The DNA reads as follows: TGTGCCAGCAGCCCCTCCCAAGAGACCCAGTACTTC. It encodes CASSPSQETQYF. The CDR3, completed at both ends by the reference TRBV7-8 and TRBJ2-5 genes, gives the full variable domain GAGVSQSPRYKVAKRGQDVALRCDPISGHVSLFWYQQALGQGPEFLTYFQNEAQLDKSGLPSDRFFAERPEGSVSTLKIQRTQQEDSAVYLCASSPSQETQYFGPGTRLLVL.